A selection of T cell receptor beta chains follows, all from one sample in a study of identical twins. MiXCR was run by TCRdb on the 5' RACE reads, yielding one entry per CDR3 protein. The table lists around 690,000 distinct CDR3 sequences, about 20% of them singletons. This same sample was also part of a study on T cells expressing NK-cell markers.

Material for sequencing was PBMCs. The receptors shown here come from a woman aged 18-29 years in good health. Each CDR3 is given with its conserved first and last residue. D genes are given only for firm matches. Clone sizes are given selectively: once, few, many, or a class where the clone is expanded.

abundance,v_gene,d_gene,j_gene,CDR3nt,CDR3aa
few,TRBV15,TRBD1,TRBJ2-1,TGTGCCACCAGCAGAGACCAGGGACAGGGAGTGATTACTCCTCTCTACAATGAGCAGTTCTTC,CATSRDQGQGVITPLYNEQFF
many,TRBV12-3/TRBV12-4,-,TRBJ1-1,TGTGCCAGCAGCCCGGGGGAAGGGTTCACTGAAGCTTTCTTT,CASSPGEGFTEAFF
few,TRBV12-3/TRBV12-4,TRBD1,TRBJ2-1,TGTGCCAGCAGTAAACAGGGGGACAGTGAGCAGTTCTTC,CASSKQGDSEQFF
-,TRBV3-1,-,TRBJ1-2,TGTGCCAGCAGCCAAGACAGGGGAGATGGCTACACCTTC,CASSQDRGDGYTF
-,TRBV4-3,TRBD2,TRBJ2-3,TGCGCCAGCAGCCTCGAAGCGGGAGCTACGCAGTATTTT,CASSLEAGATQYF
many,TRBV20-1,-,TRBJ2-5,TGCAGTGCTAGAGTGCTGAGCGGGGAGACCCAGTACTTC,CSARVLSGETQYF
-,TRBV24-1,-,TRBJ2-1,TGTGCCACCAGTGATCCCAGGGGCGGGAGCTCCTACAATGAGCAGTTCTTC,CATSDPRGGSSYNEQFF
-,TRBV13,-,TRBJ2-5,TGTGCCAGCAGCTTAGCGGGGACCCTCGGGGAGACCCAGTACTTC,CASSLAGTLGETQYF
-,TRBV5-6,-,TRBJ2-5,TGTGCCAGCAGCTCGGGGCCGGAAGAGACCCAGTACTTC,CASSSGPEETQYF
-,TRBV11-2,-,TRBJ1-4,TGTGCCAGCAGCGGGATCGGAAACCTCGGGGAAAAACTGTTTTTT,CASSGIGNLGEKLFF
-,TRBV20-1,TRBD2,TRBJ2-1,TGCAGTGCTCGGGGGGGCGGGACTAGCGGGATTTCCTACAATGAGCAGTTCTTC,CSARGGGTSGISYNEQFF
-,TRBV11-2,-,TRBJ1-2,TGTGCCAGCAGCTTAGGAAGGGAGATTAACTATGGCTACACCTTC,CASSLGREINYGYTF
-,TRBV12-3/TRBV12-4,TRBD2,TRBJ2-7,TGTTGGCTAGCGGAGGAGCAGTACTTC,CWLAEEQYF
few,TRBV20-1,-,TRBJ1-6,TGCAGTGCCCCGACGGGACCCCCGGGATATTCACCCCTCCACTTT,CSAPTGPPGYSPLHF
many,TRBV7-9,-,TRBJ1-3,TGTGCCAGCAGTTCACGTGAGGATTCAGGAAACACCATATATTTT,CASSSREDSGNTIYF
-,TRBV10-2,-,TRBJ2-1,TGCGCCAGCAGTGCGACGCTTATCAATGAGCAGTTCTTC,CASSATLINEQFF